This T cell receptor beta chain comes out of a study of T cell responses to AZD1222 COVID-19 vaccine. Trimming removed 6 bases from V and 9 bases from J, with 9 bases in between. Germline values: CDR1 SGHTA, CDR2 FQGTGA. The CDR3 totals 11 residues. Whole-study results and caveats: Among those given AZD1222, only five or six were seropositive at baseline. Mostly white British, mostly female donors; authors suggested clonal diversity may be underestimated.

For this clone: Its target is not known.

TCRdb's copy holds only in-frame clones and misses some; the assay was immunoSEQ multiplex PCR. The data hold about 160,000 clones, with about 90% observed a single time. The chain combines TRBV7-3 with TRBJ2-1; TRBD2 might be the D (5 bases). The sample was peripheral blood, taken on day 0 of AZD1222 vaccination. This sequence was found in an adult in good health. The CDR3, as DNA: TGTGCCAGCAGACTCGAGGGTGAGCAGTTCTTC. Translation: CASRLEGEQFF.